This TCR beta chain was observed in a study of T cell clonality in common variable immunodeficiency. Study-wide results and caveats: TCRbeta clonality was increased in CVID versus healthy controls.

The V end was cut by 8 bases, the J end by 6 bases, with 8 bases between. Germline lookup yields CDR1 WNHNN and CDR2 SYGVQD (reference sequence). The CDR3 has 10 amino acids. This clone has at least ten counts. Its target is not known. Sequencing ends 3 residues short of the CDR3 end; the germline J gene provides the rest. Sequencing was performed with immunoSEQ multiplex PCR; in TCRdb, only in-frame clones are kept and a portion is missing. The sample holds about 42,000 clones, and no clone turns up only once. Input material: peripheral blood mononuclear cells. This sequence originates from a person aged 18-70 years in good health. The genes are TRBV10-1 and TRBJ2-7, with a possible D match to TRBD1 (5 bases). The CDR3 bases that were read are TGCGCCAGCGATGGGGCCGAG. It is translated as CASDGAE. The CDR3 reads in full as CASDGAEQYF.